Listed below are T cell receptor beta chains from one sample, sequenced in a study of cytomegalovirus exposure and HLA in healthy donors. Clones were sequenced by immunoSEQ multiplex PCR, and TCRdb holds only the in-frame ones, with some missing. The table includes some 170,000 clones, approximately 80% detected once. The sequencing input was PBMCs. These receptor sequences come from a man in his late teens or twenties in good health and CMV-seropositive. The CDR3 runs from the conserved cysteine through the conserved F or W. D genes are given only for firm matches. A row's size may be missing; if present it is once, few, many or a size class.

CDR3	DNA	V	J	size	D
CASSPPGSPLHF	TGTGCCAGCAGTCCCCCGGGGTCACCCCTCCACTTT	TRBV27	TRBJ1-6	-	-
CASSSGTSPLVQYF	TGCGCCAGCAGCTCCGGGACTAGCCCCCTCGTTCAGTACTTC	TRBV5-1	TRBJ2-4	-	TRBD2
CASRGGLTLTYEQYF	TGCGCCAGCAGGGGCGGGCTGACCCTTACCTACGAGCAGTACTTC	TRBV5-1	TRBJ2-7	-	-
CASSFRQGYGYTF	TGTGCCAGCAGTTTCCGACAGGGATATGGCTACACCTTC	TRBV27	TRBJ1-2	-	TRBD1
CASSKGSTVYNQPQHF	TGTGCCAGTAGTAAAGGTTCGACAGTCTACAATCAGCCCCAGCATTTT	TRBV19	TRBJ1-5	-	-
CASSPGTATRGYTF	TGCGCCAGCAGCCCAGGGACAGCTACGAGAGGCTACACCTTC	TRBV4-3	TRBJ1-2	once	TRBD1
CASSPRTDYYGYTF	TGCGCCAGCAGCCCCCGGACAGACTACTATGGCTACACCTTC	TRBV4-1	TRBJ1-2	-	-
CASSGGLQETQYF	TGCGCCAGCAGCGGAGGCTTACAAGAGACCCAGTACTTC	TRBV5-1	TRBJ2-5	-	-
CASSAGINLHGYTF	TGTGCCAGCAGCGCAGGGATAAACCTCCATGGCTACACCTTC	TRBV7-2	TRBJ1-2	-	-
CASSSAGYTEAFF	TGTGCCAGCAGCTCAGCGGGTTACACTGAAGCTTTCTTT	TRBV5-4	TRBJ1-1	-	-
CASGEGAMVGGGVDYGYTF	TGTGCTAGTGGTGAGGGGGCCATGGTCGGAGGGGGCGTCGACTATGGCTACACCTTC	TRBV12-5	TRBJ1-2	-	TRBD1
CASSPQGSTDTQYF	TGCGCCAGCAGCCCACAGGGGAGCACAGATACGCAGTATTTT	TRBV5-1	TRBJ2-3	once	TRBD1
CAWRRLAGGSNEQFF	TGTGCCTGGAGAAGACTAGCGGGAGGTAGCAATGAGCAGTTCTTC	TRBV30	TRBJ2-1	once	TRBD2
CASSSTEGQGEKLFF	TGTGCCAGCAGCTCGACGGAAGGCCAGGGGGAAAAACTGTTTTTT	TRBV7-6	TRBJ1-4	once	-
CASSLEGTGSYEQFF	TGTGCCAGCAGCTTAGAGGGAACAGGGTCTTATGAGCAGTTCTTC	TRBV13	TRBJ2-1	-	-
CASMDGGGIGETQYF	TGTGCCAGCATGGACGGGGGAGGAATAGGCGAGACCCAGTACTTC	TRBV6-6	TRBJ2-5	-	-
CASSALTGQSSYNEQFF	TGTGCCAGCAGTGCCTTAACGGGACAGAGCTCCTACAATGAGCAGTTCTTC	TRBV2	TRBJ2-1	few	TRBD1
CASSYRDFRETQYF	TGTGCCAGCAGTTACCGGGACTTCCGGGAGACCCAGTACTTC	TRBV6-5	TRBJ2-5	-	-
CAISELLAGALSSYNEQFF	TGTGCCATCAGTGAGCTACTAGCGGGAGCCCTAAGCTCCTACAATGAGCAGTTCTTC	TRBV10-3	TRBJ2-1	few	TRBD2
CASGPGSGQGSYQPQHF	TGTGCCAGCGGACCGGGTTCTGGACAGGGCTCCTATCAGCCCCAGCATTTT	TRBV7-9	TRBJ1-5	-	TRBD1
CASSPGTGTTNEKLFF	TGTGCCAGCAGCCCAGGGACAGGCACAACTAATGAAAAACTGTTTTTT	TRBV11-1	TRBJ1-4	-	TRBD1
CAGSLVQGDTEAFF	TGTGCCGGCAGTCTAGTACAGGGGGACACTGAAGCTTTCTTT	TRBV27	TRBJ1-1	-	TRBD1
CASSFFGLAFF	TGTGCCAGCAGTTTTTTCGGGTTGGCTTTCTTT	TRBV27	TRBJ1-1	once	-
CASSRDTNTEAFF	TGTGCCAGCAGCCGGGACACGAACACTGAAGCTTTCTTT	TRBV2	TRBJ1-1	-	-
CASSLVFGQETQYF	TGCGCCAGCAGCTTAGTGTTTGGTCAAGAGACCCAGTACTTC	TRBV4-1	TRBJ2-5	-	-
CASSHEGFLATNEKLFF	TGCGCCAGCAGCCACGAGGGATTTCTCGCAACTAATGAAAAACTGTTTTTT	TRBV5-1	TRBJ1-4	-	-
CASSPTDTNTGELFF	TGTGCCAGCAGTCCAACTGACACGAACACCGGGGAGCTGTTTTTT	TRBV2	TRBJ2-2	-	-
CSVEGTGEQETQYF	TGCAGCGTTGAAGGGACAGGGGAACAAGAGACCCAGTACTTC	TRBV29-1	TRBJ2-5	few	TRBD1